The 3 T cell receptor beta chains in this list originate from one sample, sequenced in a study of blood T cell repertoires in COVID-19. Clones were read by immunoSEQ multiplex PCR, and TCRdb kept only the in-frame ones, dropping some. The sample has 230,000 or so clones, around 84% seen once. The specimen was peripheral blood. The receptor set was obtained from a man aged 25 to 40 with active or convalescent COVID-19.

This clone was recorded only once. The chain carries TRBV2 and TRBJ1-4; D is uncertain. The germline V gene encodes CDR1 SNHLY and CDR2 FYNNEI. The CDR3 is 15 residues long. V gave up 2 bases and J gave up 3 bases, with 10 bases separating them. The CDR3 is CASSESEASNEKLFF. The CDR3 region has the DNA TGTGCCAGCAGTGAAAGTGAAGCCTCTAATGAAAAACTGTTTTTT. Using reference TRBV2 and TRBJ1-4 for the parts outside the CDR3, the full variable domain is EPEVTQTPSHQVTQMGQEVILRCVPISNHLYFYWYRQILGQKVEFLVSFYNNEISEKSEIFDDQFSVERPDGSNFTLKIRSTKLEDSAMYFCASSESEASNEKLFFGSGTQLSVL.

This clone was observed a few times. The V call is TRBV5-1, the J call TRBJ2-7, with 9 bases identical to TRBD1. The germline V gene has CDR1 SGHRS and CDR2 YFSETQ. J was trimmed by 2 bases and V by 5 bases; bases with no gene match: 8. The length of the CDR3 is 15 residues. CDR3 amino acids: CASSYDRGAPYEQYF. In DNA form, the CDR3 reads TGCGCCAGCAGTTACGACAGGGGGGCGCCCTACGAGCAGTACTTC.

V and J are TRBV27 and TRBJ1-6; D might be TRBD1 (6 bases). V lost 4 bases, J lost 3 bases, and 10 bases lay in between. Looked up from germline, CDR1 is MNHEY and CDR2 is SMNVEV (reference sequence). The CDR3 totals 15 residues. Here the CDR3 DNA reads TGTGCCAGCAGTTCCGGACAGAACTATAATTCACCCCTCCACTTT. It specifies CASSSGQNYNSPLHF.